This TCR beta chain derives from a study of T cells in Graves' hyperthyroidism and ophthalmopathy. RNA transcripts yielded amplified TCR beta CDR3 regions. First-round RT-PCR with HTBI primers amplified the TCR CDR3 region. TCRdb passed the multiplex PCR reads through MiXCR, listing each CDR3 protein once. The data show fewer than 450,000 distinct CDR3 sequences, with roughly 15% seen just once and roughly 19% held by the top ten. This clonotype has only a few counts. The CDR3 consists of 14 residues. V lost 3 bases and J lost 1, with 10 bases in between. The germline CDR1 and CDR2 sequences are SGDLS and YYNGEE.

The rearrangement joins TRBV9 to TRBJ1-1; D remains unclear. Sequencing was performed on blood. The clonotype comes from a woman aged 60-75 years with Graves' ophthalmopathy. The DNA of the CDR3 is TGTGCCAGCAGCGGGGAGGCGGGGAACACTGAAGCTTTCTTT. Protein sequence: CASSGEAGNTEAFF.